These 22 T cell receptor beta chains were sequenced from one sample in a study of blood T cell repertoires in COVID-19. Clones were sequenced by immunoSEQ multiplex PCR, and TCRdb holds only the in-frame ones, with some missing. The sample lists fewer than 250,000 clones; roughly nine tenths were seen once. The sample was peripheral blood. The receptor source for this set is an older woman who had recovered from COVID-19.

The chain joins TRBV18 to TRBJ2-7, with 8 nucleotides matching TRBD1. The CDR3 sequence is 14 residues long. J was trimmed by 3 bases and V by 3 bases; bases with no gene match: 4. The germline gives CDR1 KGHSH, CDR2 LQKENI. The CDR3 loop is CASSPTDRDYEQYF. CDR3 DNA sequence: TGTGCCAGCTCACCGACGGACAGGGACTACGAGCAGTACTTC.

V gene TRBV11-2 combines with J gene TRBJ1-3, with D unresolved. CDR1 is SGHAT and CDR2 is FQNNGV in the germline V gene. The CDR3 spans 13 residues. The V end was cut by 2 bases, the J end by 4 bases, with 6 bases between. CDR3 bases: TGTGCCAGCAGCTTACAAATCGGAAACACCATATATTTT. Its translation is CASSLQIGNTIYF.

CDR3 region: CASSMQPQGGGEKLFF. The CDR3 region has the DNA TGTGCCAGCAGCATGCAACCCCAGGGAGGAGGCGAAAAACTGTTTTTT. V is TRBV5-5 and J is TRBJ1-4; D perhaps matches TRBD1 (5 bases). The CDR3 length is 16 residues. Between the trimmed V and J ends, which lost 4 bases and 8 bases, there was a span of 21 bases. Germline CDR1 reads SGHKS; CDR2 reads YYEKEE (reference sequence).

This clone has only a few counts. The rearrangement links TRBV20-1 to TRBJ1-5, with 8 bases that match TRBD1. J was trimmed by 6 bases and V by 3 bases; bases with no gene match: 4. The CDR3 is made up of 13 amino acids. The V gene's germline CDR1 is DFQATT and CDR2 SNEGSKA (reference sequence). CDR3 region: CSASAGGLQPQHF. DNA of the CDR3: TGCAGTGCTAGTGCAGGGGGCCTTCAGCCCCAGCATTTT.

The chain employs TRBV7-9 and TRBJ2-7; D remains unclear. V lost 1 base and J lost 3, with 16 bases in between. The CDR3 length is 16 residues. Germline V CDR1 and CDR2: SEHNR, FQNEAQ (reference sequence). The CDR3 region is CASSLGAISPNYEQYF. The CDR3 coding sequence is TGTGCCAGCAGCTTAGGGGCCATATCCCCCAACTACGAGCAGTACTTC.

The chain has TRBV5-6 and TRBJ1-1; 10 bases are shared with TRBD1. The CDR3 spans 13 residues. Germline V gives CDR1 SGHDT, CDR2 YYEEEE. V dropped 7 bases and J dropped 1; count of bases not matched to a gene: 1. CDR3 in amino acids: CASDRGPNTEAFF. The CDR3 DNA sequence: TGTGCCAGCGACAGGGGGCCGAACACTGAAGCTTTCTTT. The variable domain in full, with the rest retrieved from reference TRBV5-6 and TRBJ1-1, is DAGVTQSPTHLIKTRGQQVTLRCSPKSGHDTVSWYQQALGQGPQFIFQYYEEEERQRGNFPDRFSGHQFPNYSSELNVNALLLGDSALYLCASDRGPNTEAFFGQGTRLTVV.

This clone was counted ten times or more. The gene calls are TRBV11-2 and TRBJ1-1; D ambiguous. The germline V gene has CDR1 SGHAT and CDR2 FQNNGV. This CDR3 region has 15 residues. Trimming cost V 5 bases and J 3 bases, with 16 bases left between them. In DNA, the CDR3 is TGTGCCAGCAGCCCCGTGAGGAGTCGGTACACTGAAGCTTTCTTT. Translation: CASSPVRSRYTEAFF.

This chain links TRBV19 with TRBJ2-7; D may be TRBD2 (7 bases). Trimming removed 7 bases at V and 1 base at J, with 20 bases between. The CDR3 contains 16 residues. Germline V gene lookup returns CDR1 LNHDA and CDR2 SQIVND (reference sequence). In DNA form, the CDR3 reads TGTGCCAGTAAGATCTCGGGGGGCAGAAATTCCTACGAGCAGTACTTC. Protein: CASKISGGRNSYEQYF.

The rearrangement joins TRBV7-9 to TRBJ1-4; D is possibly TRBD1 (5 bases). The V end lost 2 bases, the J end lost 7 bases, and 11 bases lay between the germline ends. The CDR3 has 14 amino acids. In germline, CDR1 is SEHNR, CDR2 FQNEAQ (reference sequence). DNA for the CDR3: TGTGCCAGCAGCTTACTAGGGGCCCCTGAAAAACTGTTTTTT. Its translation: CASSLLGAPEKLFF.

This chain connects TRBV2 to TRBJ2-1, with 9 nucleotides matching TRBD1. The germline CDR1 and CDR2 sequences are SNHLY and FYNNEI. This CDR3 has 16 amino acids. V was pared by 5 bases and J by 3 bases, with 8 bases of the junction left unmatched. In DNA form, the CDR3 reads TGTGCCAGCAGTTTACAGGGGGCCCCTAGCTACAATGAGCAGTTCTTC. This sequence encodes CASSLQGAPSYNEQFF.

The V call is TRBV7-9, the J call TRBJ2-5; TRBD1 matches 8 bases. Germline CDR1 SEHNR, CDR2 FQNEAQ (reference sequence). With 5 bases clipped from V and 5 bases from J, the junction kept 10 bases outside the gene matches. This CDR3 comprises 15 residues. CDR3 in amino acids: CASSPGRGRGETQYF. Written as DNA, the CDR3 is TGTGCCAGCAGCCCCGGCAGGGGGCGCGGGGAGACCCAGTACTTC.

The CDR3 is CASSKRQGRQETQYF. DNA of the CDR3: TGTGCCAGCAGTAAACGACAGGGCCGCCAAGAGACCCAGTACTTC. The V and J genes are TRBV6-5 and TRBJ2-5, with TRBD1 matching over 7 bases. After removal of 5 bases from V and 1 base from J, the junction contained 7 bases not matched to a gene. CDR1 and CDR2 from the germline V gene are MNHEY and SVGAGI. The length of the CDR3 is 15 residues.

The rearrangement uses TRBV27 and TRBJ1-1; D gene uncertain. The CDR3 covers 11 residues. Per germline, CDR1 MNHEY and CDR2 SMNVEV (reference sequence). The V end was cut by 6 bases, the J end by 1 base, with 3 bases between. CDR3 protein: CASRRNTEAFF. DNA of the CDR3: TGTGCCAGCAGGAGGAACACTGAAGCTTTCTTT.

The chain links TRBV5-4 to TRBJ1-1, with D possibly TRBD1 on 5 matching bases. This CDR3 has 12 amino acids. V was shortened by 0 bases and J by 5 bases, with 5 bases between the two germline ends. Looked up from germline, CDR1 is SGHNT and CDR2 is YYREEE (reference sequence). The CDR3 is CASSLDRTEAFF. As DNA, the CDR3 is TGTGCCAGCAGCTTGGACAGGACTGAAGCTTTCTTT.

This chain joins TRBV5-1 and TRBJ1-2, with D possibly being TRBD1 (5 bases). Trimming left V 2 bases short and J 5 bases short, with 10 bases between. The germline CDR1 and CDR2 sequences are SGHRS and YFSETQ. The CDR3 has 13 residues. The CDR3 here is CASSFPPGYGYTF. The CDR3 coding sequence is TGCGCCAGCAGCTTTCCTCCAGGGTATGGCTACACCTTC.

The gene calls are TRBV3-1 (or the pseudogene TRBV3-2) and TRBJ2-1; D may be TRBD2 (6 bases). This CDR3 is 12 amino acids long. Trimming removed 3 bases from V and 9 bases from J, with 9 bases in between. Germline-derived CDR1 and CDR2 are LGHDT and YNNKEL (reference sequence). In nucleotides, the CDR3 is TGTGCCAGCAGCCAGGCGGGGAGTGAGCAGTTCTTC. Translation: CASSQAGSEQFF.

A few counts support this clone. The V and J genes are TRBV7-6 and TRBJ2-1; 8 bases are a match to TRBD2. The V gene end was trimmed by 3 bases and the J gene end by 8 bases; junction bases not matched to a gene: 9. The CDR3 runs 15 residues. Germline CDR1 is SGHVS and CDR2 is FNYEAQ. The CDR3 DNA reads TGTGCCAGCAGCTTTACTAGCGGCCGGAGGGATGAGCAGTTCTTC. This gives the protein CASSFTSGRRDEQFF.

This sequence joins TRBV11-2 and TRBJ1-1, with 7 bases matching TRBD1. This CDR3 contains 18 residues. V shed 0 bases and J 1 base; nucleotides not matched to a gene: 11. Germline V lookup: CDR1 SGHAT, CDR2 FQNNGV. The CDR3 loop is CASSLDGGGGYRNTEAFF. The DNA of the CDR3 is TGTGCCAGCAGCTTAGATGGTGGAGGGGGCTATCGGAACACTGAAGCTTTCTTT.

The chain is built from TRBV11-3 and TRBJ1-1, with 10 bases identical to TRBD1. CDR3 length: 12 residues. Germline V gives CDR1 SGHNT, CDR2 YENEEA. V was clipped by 5 bases and J by 11 bases; unmatched bases: 5. CDR3 residues: CASSERTGGAFF. In nucleotides, the CDR3 is TGTGCCAGCAGCGAGAGGACAGGGGGTGCTTTCTTT.

The genes are TRBV6-2 or TRBV6-3 and TRBJ2-5, with D unresolved. Germline values: CDR1 MNHEY, CDR2 SVGEGT. Trimming took 6 bases from V and 5 from J, leaving 7 bases between them. The CDR3 spans 11 residues. CDR3 nucleotides: TGTGCCAGCAGCATACGGGAGACCCAGTACTTC. Translated, it gives CASSIRETQYF.

This chain joins TRBV19 and TRBJ2-5; 9 bases match TRBD1. Unmatched junction bases numbered 7, after V lost 4 bases and J lost 4 bases. Per germline, CDR1 LNHDA and CDR2 SQIVND (reference sequence). This CDR3 contains 15 residues. The CDR3 DNA reads as TGTGCCAGTAGTAACACAGGGGGCAGAGGAGAGACCCAGTACTTC. This codes for CASSNTGGRGETQYF.

In regard to this clone: In the same sample, other DNA sequences code for this CDR3. V is TRBV7-9 and J is TRBJ1-3; D is uncertain. The CDR3 runs to 14 residues. The germline V and J ends were trimmed by 5 bases and 0 bases, with 8 bases remaining between them. CDR1 SEHNR and CDR2 FQNEAQ come from the germline V gene (reference sequence). DNA for the CDR3: TGTGCCAGCAGCCTCGGACTCTCTGGAAACACCATATATTTT. This encodes CASSLGLSGNTIYF.